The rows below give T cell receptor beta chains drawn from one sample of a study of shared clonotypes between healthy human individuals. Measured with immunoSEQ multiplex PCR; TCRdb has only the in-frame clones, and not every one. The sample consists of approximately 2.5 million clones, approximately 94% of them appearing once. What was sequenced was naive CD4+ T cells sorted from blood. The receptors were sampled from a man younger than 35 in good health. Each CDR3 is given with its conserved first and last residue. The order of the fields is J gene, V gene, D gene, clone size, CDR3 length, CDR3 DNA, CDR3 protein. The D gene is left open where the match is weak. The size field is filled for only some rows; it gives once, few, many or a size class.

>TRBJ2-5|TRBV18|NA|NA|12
TGTGCCAGCTCACCAGTCTTAGAGACCCAGTACTTC
CASSPVLETQYF
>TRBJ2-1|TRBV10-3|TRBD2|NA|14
TGTGCCATCAGCAAGCGGGAGGGCCTTAATGAGCAGTTCTTC
CAISKREGLNEQFF
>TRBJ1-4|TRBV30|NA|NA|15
TGTGCCTGGAGTGCCCCGTCGGATTTTAATGAAAAACTGTTTTTT
CAWSAPSDFNEKLFF
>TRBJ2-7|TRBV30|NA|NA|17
TGTGCCTGGACAATTACAAGGGCAGCCCGGAGGACCTACGAGCAGTACTTC
CAWTITRAARRTYEQYF
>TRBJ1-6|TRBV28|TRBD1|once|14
TGTGCCAGCGGGGACAGCTCCTATAATTCACCCCTCCACTTT
CASGDSSYNSPLHF
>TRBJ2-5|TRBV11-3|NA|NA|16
TGTGCCAGCAGCCAGTTGGGCGGACGGTGGGCCGAGACCCAGTACTTC
CASSQLGGRWAETQYF
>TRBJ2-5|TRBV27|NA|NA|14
TGTGCCAGCAGTTTATTTTCTCCGATGGAGACCCAGTACTTC
CASSLFSPMETQYF
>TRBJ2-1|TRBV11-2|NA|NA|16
TGTGCCAGCAGCCGCATGTTCCGGGGGGCGGACAATGAGCAGTTCTTC
CASSRMFRGADNEQFF
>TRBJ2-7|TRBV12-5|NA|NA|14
TGTGCTAGTGGTTTGGCCCACAGAAGTTACGAGCAGTACTTC
CASGLAHRSYEQYF
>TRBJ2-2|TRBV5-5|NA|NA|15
TGTGCCAGCAGCTTGGCCCAGATAAACACCGGGGAGCTGTTTTTT
CASSLAQINTGELFF
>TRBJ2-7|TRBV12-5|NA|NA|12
TGTGCTAGTGGTTTGACGAGCTACGAGCAGTACTTC
CASGLTSYEQYF
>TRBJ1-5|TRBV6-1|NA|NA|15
TGTGCCAGCAGTGAGCAGGTGGTTAGCAATCAGCCCCAGCATTTT
CASSEQVVSNQPQHF
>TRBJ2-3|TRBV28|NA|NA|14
TGTGCCAGCAGTTTATCCCCAGGGTCGGATACGCAGTATTTT
CASSLSPGSDTQYF
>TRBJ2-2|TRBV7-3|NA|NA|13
TGTGCCAGCAGCTTAATAACCCCCGGGGAGCTGTTTTTT
CASSLITPGELFF
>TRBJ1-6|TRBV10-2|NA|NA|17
TGCGCCAGCAGTGAGTCGTGGGGGGATGGAAATAATTCACCCCTCCACTTT
CASSESWGDGNNSPLHF
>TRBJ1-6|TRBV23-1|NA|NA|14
TGCGCCAGCAGTCAGGGAGGGGAGAATTCACCCCTCCACTTT
CASSQGGENSPLHF
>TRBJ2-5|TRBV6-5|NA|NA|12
TGTGCCAGCGAGCGCGGAGATGGGACCCAGTACTTC
CASERGDGTQYF
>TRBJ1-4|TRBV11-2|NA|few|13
TGTGCCAGCAGCTTAGAACGGGTGGGCAAACTGTTTTTT
CASSLERVGKLFF
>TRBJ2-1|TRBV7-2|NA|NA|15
TGTGCCAGCAGCTTAGGACTTCCCAACTACAATGAGCAGTTCTTC
CASSLGLPNYNEQFF
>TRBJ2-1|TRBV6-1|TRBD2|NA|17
TGTGCCAGCAGTGACACTAGCGGAGGGAGCTCCTACAATGAGCAGTTCTTC
CASSDTSGGSSYNEQFF
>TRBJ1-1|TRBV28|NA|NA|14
TGTGCCAGCAGTTTATTTGGGGTGGGCACTGAAGCTTTCTTT
CASSLFGVGTEAFF
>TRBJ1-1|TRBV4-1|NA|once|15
TGCGCCAGCAGCCAAGTTTTGGGGATAAACACTGAAGCTTTCTTT
CASSQVLGINTEAFF
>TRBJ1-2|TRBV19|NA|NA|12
TGTGCCAGTAGTATAGGTCGGGGTGTCTACACCTTC
CASSIGRGVYTF
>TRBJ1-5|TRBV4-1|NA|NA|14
TGCGCCAGCAGCCAAGATCGGCTCTATCAGCCCCAGCATTTT
CASSQDRLYQPQHF
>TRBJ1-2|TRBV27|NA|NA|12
TGTGCCAGCAGTTTATTTCCTTATGGCTACACCTTC
CASSLFPYGYTF
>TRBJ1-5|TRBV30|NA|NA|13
TGTGCCTGGAGTGCGGAGGGCAATCAGCCCCAGCATTTT
CAWSAEGNQPQHF
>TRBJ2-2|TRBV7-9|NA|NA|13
TGTGCCAGCGAACAGGAGGACACCGGGGAGCTGTTTTTT
CASEQEDTGELFF
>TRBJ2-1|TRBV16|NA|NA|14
TGTGCCAGCAGCCAACAGGTTTCCTACAATGAGCAGTTCTTC
CASSQQVSYNEQFF
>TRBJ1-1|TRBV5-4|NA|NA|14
TGTGCCAGCAGCTTGGCTGGGATGAACACTGAAGCTTTCTTT
CASSLAGMNTEAFF
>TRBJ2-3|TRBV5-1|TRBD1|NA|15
TGCGCCAGCAGCCCTAGGACAGGGGGTACAGATACGCAGTATTTT
CASSPRTGGTDTQYF
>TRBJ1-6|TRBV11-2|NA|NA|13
TGTGCCAGCAGCCGTGGCTTAAAGTCACCCCTCCACTTT
CASSRGLKSPLHF
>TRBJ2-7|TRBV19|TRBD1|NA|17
TGTGCCAGTAGTATAGATGGGGACAGGGCACCCTCCTACGAGCAGTACTTC
CASSIDGDRAPSYEQYF
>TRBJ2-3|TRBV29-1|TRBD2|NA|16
TGCAGCGTCCGAAGGACTAGCGGGATCTCCACAGATACGCAGTATTTT
CSVRRTSGISTDTQYF
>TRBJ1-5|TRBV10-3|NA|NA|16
TGTGCCATCAGTGAGCTTAAACAGGGAGGCAATCAGCCCCAGCATTTT
CAISELKQGGNQPQHF
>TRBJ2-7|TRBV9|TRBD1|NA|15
TGTGCCAGCAGCGTAGAGGGGGACAGGGCAGAAGAGCAGTACTTC
CASSVEGDRAEEQYF
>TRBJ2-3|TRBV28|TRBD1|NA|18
TGTGCCAGCAGTTTATGGGCAGAGACAGGGTCTAGCACAGATACGCAGTATTTT
CASSLWAETGSSTDTQYF
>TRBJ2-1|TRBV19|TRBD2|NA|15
TGTGCCAGTAGTACCACTAGCGGGTCTAGTAATGAGCAGTTCTTC
CASSTTSGSSNEQFF